Sequencing of this TCR beta chain was carried out in a study of long-term antiretroviral therapy in people with HIV. Before DNA extraction, roughly 0.9-11 million cryopreserved PBMC were held in the samples. Whole-study results and caveats: Clones showing expansion before ART dominated the repertoire at all time points. Against controls, HIV repertoires showed narrower ranges of CDR3 length. Despite increasing after ART, diversity remained lower than that of transplant donor controls.

This was the immunoSEQ v3.0 assay at survey level. Clones were sequenced by immunoSEQ multiplex PCR, and TCRdb holds only the in-frame ones, with some missing. This table has approximately 26,000 clones, 80% to 95% appearing once. CDR3 size: 9 residues. Germline loops: CDR1 SGHTA, CDR2 FQGNSA. As regards this clone: Its target is not known. One end of the junction is discordant with germline, which a read error may explain.

The sequencing used unsorted PBMCs, collected 3.1 years after starting antiretroviral therapy. This TCR was sampled from a young man with HIV. The chain employs TRBV7-2 and TRBJ1-1; D is ambiguous. The CDR3 sequence: CASSSLSVF. Written as DNA, the CDR3 is TGTGCCAGCAGCTCGTTGTCGGTCTTT.